This T cell receptor beta chain appears in the sequencing data of a study of shared clonotypes between healthy human individuals. Sequencing was performed with immunoSEQ multiplex PCR; in TCRdb, only in-frame clones are kept and a portion is missing. The table records about 2.2 million clones, 93% of them present only once. A word on this clone: Its target is unknown.

Naivety among CD8 cells was defined by CD45RO negativity and positive CCR7 selection, thereby excluding terminally differentiated effector memory CD45RA+ cells. Notes on the study in general: Deeper or shallower sequencing was expected to change how clonotypes are shared among donors.

The sequenced material came from naive CD8+ T cells from PBMCs. This receptor was identified in a man between 18 and 29 years old in good health. Some clones in this sample may be carry-over from other donors' samples.

The CDR3 nucleotides read TGTGCCAGCAGCTTGGTTCCGGGACAGATTAATGAAAAACTGTTTTTT. Protein product: CASSLVPGQINEKLFF. This sequence joins TRBV5-8 and TRBJ1-4, with 7 positions matching TRBD1. The CDR3 contains 16 residues. Germline CDR1 SGHTS, CDR2 YDEGEE. V shed 0 bases, J shed 4 bases, and the junction held 6 bases outside the gene matches.